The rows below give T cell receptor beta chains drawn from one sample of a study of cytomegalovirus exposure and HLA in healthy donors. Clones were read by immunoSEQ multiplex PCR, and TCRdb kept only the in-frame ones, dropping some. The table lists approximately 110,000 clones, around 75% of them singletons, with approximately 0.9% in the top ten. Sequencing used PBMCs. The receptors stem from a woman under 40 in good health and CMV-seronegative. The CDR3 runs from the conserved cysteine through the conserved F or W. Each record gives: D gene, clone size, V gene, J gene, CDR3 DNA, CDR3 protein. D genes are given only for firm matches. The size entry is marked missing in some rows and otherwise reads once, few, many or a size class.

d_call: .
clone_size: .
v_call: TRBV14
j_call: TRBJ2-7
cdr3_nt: TGTGCCAGCAGCCCTTTCATGGGGGCCCGATACGAGCAGTACTTC
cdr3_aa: CASSPFMGARYEQYF

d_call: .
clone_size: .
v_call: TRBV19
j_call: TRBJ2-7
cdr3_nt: TGTGCCAGTAGTGACGGAGCCTACGAGCAGTACTTC
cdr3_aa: CASSDGAYEQYF

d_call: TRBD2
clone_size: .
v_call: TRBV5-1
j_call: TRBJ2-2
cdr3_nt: TGCGCCAGCAGCCGGGAGGGCACCGGGGAGCTGTTTTTT
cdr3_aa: CASSREGTGELFF

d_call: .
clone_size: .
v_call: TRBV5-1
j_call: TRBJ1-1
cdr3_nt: TGCGCCAGCAGCTGGACTAAGGGGAACACTGAAGCTTTCTTT
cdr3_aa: CASSWTKGNTEAFF

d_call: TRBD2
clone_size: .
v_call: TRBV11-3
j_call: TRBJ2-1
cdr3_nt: TGTGCCAGCACCTTACTAGCGGGGGCTGAGCAGTTCTTC
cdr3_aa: CASTLLAGAEQFF

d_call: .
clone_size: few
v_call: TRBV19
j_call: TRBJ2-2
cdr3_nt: TGTGCCAGTAGTAGAGTAGCCGGGGAGCTGTTTTTT
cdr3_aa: CASSRVAGELFF

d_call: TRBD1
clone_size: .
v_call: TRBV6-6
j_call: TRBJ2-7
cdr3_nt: TGTGCCAGCAGCCGATACGGTGGGACAGTAGCCTACGAGCAGTACTTC
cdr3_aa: CASSRYGGTVAYEQYF

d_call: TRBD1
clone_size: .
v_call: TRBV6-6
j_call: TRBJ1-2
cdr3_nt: TGTGCCAGCAGTTACGGGTCAGGGGGAAGCTATGGCTACACCTTC
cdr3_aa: CASSYGSGGSYGYTF

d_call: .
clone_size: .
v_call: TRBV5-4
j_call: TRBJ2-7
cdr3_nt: TGTGCCAGCAGCTTCGCAGGGTCCCACGAGCAGTACTTC
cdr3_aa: CASSFAGSHEQYF

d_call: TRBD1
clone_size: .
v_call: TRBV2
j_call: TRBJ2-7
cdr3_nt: TGTGCCAGCAGAAGTTGGGACGGGACAGAAGAGCAGTACTTC
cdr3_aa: CASRSWDGTEEQYF

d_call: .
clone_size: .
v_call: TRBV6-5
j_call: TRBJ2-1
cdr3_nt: TGTGCCAGCAGTTACGTTAGCGGCCTGGACAATGAGCAGTTCTTC
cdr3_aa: CASSYVSGLDNEQFF

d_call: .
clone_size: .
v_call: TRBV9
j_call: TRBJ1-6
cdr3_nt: TGTGCCAGCAGGGAAACAGGTGGGGGGGGTTCACCCCTCCACTTT
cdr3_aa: CASRETGGGGSPLHF

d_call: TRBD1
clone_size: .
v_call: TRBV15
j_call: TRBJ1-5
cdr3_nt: TGTGCCACCAGCAGAGCCCTTGGGACAGGGGTACAGCCCCAGCATTTT
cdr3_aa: CATSRALGTGVQPQHF

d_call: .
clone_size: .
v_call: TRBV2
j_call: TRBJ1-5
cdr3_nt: TGTGCCAGCAGTGTCCAACAGGGCGGCCGCCAGCCCCAGCATTTT
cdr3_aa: CASSVQQGGRQPQHF

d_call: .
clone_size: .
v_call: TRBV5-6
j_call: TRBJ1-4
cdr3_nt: TGTGCCAGCAGCCTAGGTAGGGGTGAAAAACTGTTTTTT
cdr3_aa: CASSLGRGEKLFF

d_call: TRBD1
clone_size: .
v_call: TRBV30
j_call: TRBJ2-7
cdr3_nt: TGTGCCTGGACCAACGGACAGGCGCCCGAGCAGTACTTC
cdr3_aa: CAWTNGQAPEQYF

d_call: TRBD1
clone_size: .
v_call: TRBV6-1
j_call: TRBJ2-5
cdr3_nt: TGTGCCGGCACGGGACAGGGGTACCAAGAGACCCAGTACTTC
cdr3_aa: CAGTGQGYQETQYF

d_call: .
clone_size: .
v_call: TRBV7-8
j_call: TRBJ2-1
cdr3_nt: TGTGCCAGCAGCTTGACGACTAGCTACAATGAGCAGTTCTTC
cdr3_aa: CASSLTTSYNEQFF

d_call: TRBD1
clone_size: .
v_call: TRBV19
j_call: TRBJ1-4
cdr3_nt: TGTGCCAGTAGTATTACAGGGGGCGGGAATGAAAAACTGTTTTTT
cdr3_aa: CASSITGGGNEKLFF

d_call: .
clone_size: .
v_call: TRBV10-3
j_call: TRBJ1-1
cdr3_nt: TGTGCCACAATGCCAACCGGGGGAGGCACTGAAGCTTTCTTT
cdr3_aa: CATMPTGGGTEAFF

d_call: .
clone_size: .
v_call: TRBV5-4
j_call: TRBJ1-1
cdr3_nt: TGTGCCAGCAGCCCCCCGCCCCGGGGGAGTGACACTGAAGCTTTCTTT
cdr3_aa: CASSPPPRGSDTEAFF

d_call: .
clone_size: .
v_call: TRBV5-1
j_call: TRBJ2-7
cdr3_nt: TGCGCCAGCAGCTTGGGGTCCACCACCCGGGACGAGCAGTACTTC
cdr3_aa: CASSLGSTTRDEQYF

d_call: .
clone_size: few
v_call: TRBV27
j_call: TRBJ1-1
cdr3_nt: TGTGCCAGCAGTGCAAACGAGTTGAACACTGAAGCTTTCTTT
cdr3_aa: CASSANELNTEAFF

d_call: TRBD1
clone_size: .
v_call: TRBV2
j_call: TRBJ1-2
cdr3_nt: TGTGCCAGCAGGGAGGATTGGGACAGGGGCTATGGCTACACCTTC
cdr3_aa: CASREDWDRGYGYTF

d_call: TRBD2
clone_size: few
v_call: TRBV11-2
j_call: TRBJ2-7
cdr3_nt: TGTGCCAGCAGCTGGACTAGCGGGAGGGGAGTAGCAGAGCAGTACTTC
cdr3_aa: CASSWTSGRGVAEQYF

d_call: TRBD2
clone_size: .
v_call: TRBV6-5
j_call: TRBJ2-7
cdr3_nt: TGTGCCAGCAGTCACGGACTAGCGGGAGTCTACGAGCAGTACTTC
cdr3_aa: CASSHGLAGVYEQYF

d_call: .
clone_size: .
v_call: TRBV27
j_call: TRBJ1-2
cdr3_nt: TGTGCCAGCAGTCCTACAGGGATCTATGGCTACACCTTC
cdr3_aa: CASSPTGIYGYTF

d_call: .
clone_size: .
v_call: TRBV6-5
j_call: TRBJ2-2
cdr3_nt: TGTGCCAGCAGTTATTCGGTTATCATCACCGGGGAGCTGTTTTTT
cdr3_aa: CASSYSVIITGELFF

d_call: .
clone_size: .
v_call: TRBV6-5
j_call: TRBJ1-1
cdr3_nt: TGTGCCAGCAGGAGATTAACTGACACTGAAGCTTTCTTT
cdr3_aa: CASRRLTDTEAFF

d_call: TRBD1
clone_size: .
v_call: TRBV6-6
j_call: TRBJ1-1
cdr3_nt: TGTGCCAGCAGTTACCCGGACAGGGGGAGAGGTACTGAAGCTTTCTTT
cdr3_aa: CASSYPDRGRGTEAFF

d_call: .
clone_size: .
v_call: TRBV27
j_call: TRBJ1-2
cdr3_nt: TGTGCCAGCAGTTCCAGGACAGACTATGGCTACACCTTC
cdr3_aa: CASSSRTDYGYTF

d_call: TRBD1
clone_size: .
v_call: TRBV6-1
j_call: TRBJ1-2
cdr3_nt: TGTGCCAGCAGTATACAGGGGGATTCGTATGGCTACACCTTC
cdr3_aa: CASSIQGDSYGYTF

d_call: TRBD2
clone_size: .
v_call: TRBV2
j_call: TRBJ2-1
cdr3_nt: TGTGCCAGCACAAGGACTAGCGGGGGTAACAATGAGCAGTTCTTC
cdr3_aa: CASTRTSGGNNEQFF

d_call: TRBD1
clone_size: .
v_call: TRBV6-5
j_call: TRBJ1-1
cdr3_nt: TGTGCCAGCAGTTATCTCAGGGGGGTGAACACTGAAGCTTTCTTT
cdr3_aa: CASSYLRGVNTEAFF

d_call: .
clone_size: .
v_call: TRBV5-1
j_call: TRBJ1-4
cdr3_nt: TGCGCCAGCAGCCACGGGACAACTAATGAAAAACTGTTTTTT
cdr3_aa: CASSHGTTNEKLFF

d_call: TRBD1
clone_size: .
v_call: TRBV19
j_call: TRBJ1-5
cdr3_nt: TGTGCCAGTAGTAACCGGAGAGGGACAGACTATAGCAATCAGCCCCAGCATTTT
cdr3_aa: CASSNRRGTDYSNQPQHF

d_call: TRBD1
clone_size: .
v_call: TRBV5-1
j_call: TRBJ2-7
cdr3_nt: TGCGCCAGCACCTTAACAGGGGAAGCCGAGCAGTACTTC
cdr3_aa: CASTLTGEAEQYF

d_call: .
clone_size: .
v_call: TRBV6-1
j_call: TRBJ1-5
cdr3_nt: TGTGCCAGCAGTGAAAGTGGCCCAGAGCCCCAGCATTTT
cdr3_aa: CASSESGPEPQHF

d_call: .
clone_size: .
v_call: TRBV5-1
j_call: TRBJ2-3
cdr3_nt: TGCGCCAGCAGCGACGGAGCGAGCCGTTACACAGATACGCAGTATTTT
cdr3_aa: CASSDGASRYTDTQYF

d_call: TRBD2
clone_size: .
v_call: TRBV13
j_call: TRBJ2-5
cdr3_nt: TGTGCCAGCAGCATACGGGGGGAAAGAGAGACCCAGTACTTC
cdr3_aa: CASSIRGERETQYF

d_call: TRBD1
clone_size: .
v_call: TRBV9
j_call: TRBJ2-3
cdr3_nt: TGTGCCAGCAGCGTAGCACGAAGAGGGGGACAGGGGGCAGATACGCAGTATTTT
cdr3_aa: CASSVARRGGQGADTQYF

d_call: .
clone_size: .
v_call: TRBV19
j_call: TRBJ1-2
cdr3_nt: TGTGCCAGTACTTTGGGGGGGGTGGCCTATGGCTACACCTTC
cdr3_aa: CASTLGGVAYGYTF

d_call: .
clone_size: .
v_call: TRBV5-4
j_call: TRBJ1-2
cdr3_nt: TGTGCCAGCAGCTTTGGGGGGTTTGACTATGGCTACACCTTC
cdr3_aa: CASSFGGFDYGYTF

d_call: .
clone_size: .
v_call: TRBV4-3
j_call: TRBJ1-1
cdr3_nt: TGCGCCAGCAGCCAAGGGTACAGGGTTGGTGAAGCTTTCTTT
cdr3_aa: CASSQGYRVGEAFF

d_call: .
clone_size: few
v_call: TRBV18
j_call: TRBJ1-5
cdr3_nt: TGTGCCAGCTCACCACCGACAGGAGCTAATCAGCCCCAGCATTTT
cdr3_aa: CASSPPTGANQPQHF

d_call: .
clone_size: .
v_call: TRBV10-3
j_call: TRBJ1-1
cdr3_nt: TGTGCCATCAGTGCGCGGCAGGGGAACGCTGAAGCTTTCTTT
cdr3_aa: CAISARQGNAEAFF

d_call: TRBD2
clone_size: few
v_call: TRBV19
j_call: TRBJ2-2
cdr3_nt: TGTGCCAGTAGCCGGACTAGCGGGAGGATGAGCACCGGGGAGCTGTTTTTT
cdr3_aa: CASSRTSGRMSTGELFF

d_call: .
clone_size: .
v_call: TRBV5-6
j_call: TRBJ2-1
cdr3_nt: TGTGCCAGCAGCTTGGCCCCCACGAGCTCCTACAATGAGCAGTTCTTC
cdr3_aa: CASSLAPTSSYNEQFF

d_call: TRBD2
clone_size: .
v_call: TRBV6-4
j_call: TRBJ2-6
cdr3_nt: TGTGCCAGCAGTGACTCGTTTACTAGCGGGGGCCTTTCTGGGGCCAACGTCCTGACTTTC
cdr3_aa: CASSDSFTSGGLSGANVLTF

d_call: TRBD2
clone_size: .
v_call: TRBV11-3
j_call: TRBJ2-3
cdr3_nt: TGTGCCAGCAGCTTACCTGGGGCTAGCGGTAACCAAGATACGCAGTATTTT
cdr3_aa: CASSLPGASGNQDTQYF

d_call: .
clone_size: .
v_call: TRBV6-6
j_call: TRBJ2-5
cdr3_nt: TGTGCCAGCAGTTACGGAGCGGCCCAAGAGACCCAGTACTTC
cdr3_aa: CASSYGAAQETQYF

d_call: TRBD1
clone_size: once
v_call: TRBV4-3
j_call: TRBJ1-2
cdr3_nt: TGCGCCAGCAGCCCCAGGGAAGGGGGCGGGGACGGCTACACCTTC
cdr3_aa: CASSPREGGGDGYTF

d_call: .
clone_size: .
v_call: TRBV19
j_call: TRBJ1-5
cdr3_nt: TGTGCCAGTGAGGACAGAGGAGGCAATCAGCCCCAGCATTTT
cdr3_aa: CASEDRGGNQPQHF